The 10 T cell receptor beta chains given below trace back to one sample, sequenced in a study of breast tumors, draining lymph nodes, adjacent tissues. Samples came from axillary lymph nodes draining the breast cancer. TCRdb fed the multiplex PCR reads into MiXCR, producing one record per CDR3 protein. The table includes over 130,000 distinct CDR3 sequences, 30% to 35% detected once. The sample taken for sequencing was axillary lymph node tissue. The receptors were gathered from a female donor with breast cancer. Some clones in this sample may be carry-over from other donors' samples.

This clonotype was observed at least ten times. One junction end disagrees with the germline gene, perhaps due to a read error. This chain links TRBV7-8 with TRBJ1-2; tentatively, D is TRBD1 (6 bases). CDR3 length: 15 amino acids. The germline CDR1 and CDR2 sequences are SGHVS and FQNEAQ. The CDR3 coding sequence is TGTGCCAGCAGCTTGGGTACAGGGAAAAACTATGGCTACCCCTTC. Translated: CASSLGTGKNYGYPF.

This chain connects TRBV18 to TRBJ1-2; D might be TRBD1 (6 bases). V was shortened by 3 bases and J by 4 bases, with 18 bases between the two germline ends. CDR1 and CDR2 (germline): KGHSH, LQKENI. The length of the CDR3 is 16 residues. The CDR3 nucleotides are TGTGCCAGCTCACCCATAGAAGGGGGTGGAGGCTATGGCTACACCTTC. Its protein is CASSPIEGGGGYGYTF.

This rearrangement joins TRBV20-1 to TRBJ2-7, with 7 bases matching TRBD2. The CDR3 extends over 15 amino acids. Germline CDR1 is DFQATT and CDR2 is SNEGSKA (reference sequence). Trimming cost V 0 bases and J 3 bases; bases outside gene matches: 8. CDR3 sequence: CSARDRDRGVYEQYF. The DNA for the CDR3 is TGCAGTGCTAGAGATCGTGACCGGGGGGTCTACGAGCAGTACTTC.

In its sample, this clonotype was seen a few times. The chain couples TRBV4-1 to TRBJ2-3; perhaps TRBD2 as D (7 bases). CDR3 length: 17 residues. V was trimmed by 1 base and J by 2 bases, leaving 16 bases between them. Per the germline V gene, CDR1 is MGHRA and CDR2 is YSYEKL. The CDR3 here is CASSQGTVGGVTDTQYF. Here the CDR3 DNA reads TGCGCCAGCAGCCAAGGGACAGTGGGGGGGGTCACAGATACGCAGTATTTT.

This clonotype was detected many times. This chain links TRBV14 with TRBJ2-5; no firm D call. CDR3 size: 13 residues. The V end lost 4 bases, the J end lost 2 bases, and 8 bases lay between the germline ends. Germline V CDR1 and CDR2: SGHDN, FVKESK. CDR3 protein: CASSPRMQETQYF. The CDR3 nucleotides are TGTGCCAGCAGCCCCCGGATGCAAGAGACCCAGTACTTC.

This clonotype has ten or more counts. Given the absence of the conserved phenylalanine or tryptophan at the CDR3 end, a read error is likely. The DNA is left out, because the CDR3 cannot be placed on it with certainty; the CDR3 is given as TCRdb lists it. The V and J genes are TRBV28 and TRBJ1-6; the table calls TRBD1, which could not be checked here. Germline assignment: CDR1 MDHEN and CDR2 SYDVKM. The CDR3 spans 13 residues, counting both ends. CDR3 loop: CASSLLSSGTGGV.

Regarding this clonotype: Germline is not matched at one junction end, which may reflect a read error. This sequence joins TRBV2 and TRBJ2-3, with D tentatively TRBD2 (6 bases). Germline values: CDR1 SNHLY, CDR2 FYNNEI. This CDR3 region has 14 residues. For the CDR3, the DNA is TGTGCCCGCAGGGCCGGGAGATCCACAGATACGCAGTATTTT. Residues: CARRAGRSTDTQYF.

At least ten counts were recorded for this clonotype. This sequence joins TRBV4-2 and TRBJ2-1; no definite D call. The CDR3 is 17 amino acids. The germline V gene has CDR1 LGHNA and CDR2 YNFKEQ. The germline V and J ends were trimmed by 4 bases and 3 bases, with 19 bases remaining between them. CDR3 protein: CASSLTRPRGIYNEQFF. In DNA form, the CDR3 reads TGTGCCAGCAGCCTGACCCGCCCGCGCGGAATCTACAATGAGCAGTTCTTC.

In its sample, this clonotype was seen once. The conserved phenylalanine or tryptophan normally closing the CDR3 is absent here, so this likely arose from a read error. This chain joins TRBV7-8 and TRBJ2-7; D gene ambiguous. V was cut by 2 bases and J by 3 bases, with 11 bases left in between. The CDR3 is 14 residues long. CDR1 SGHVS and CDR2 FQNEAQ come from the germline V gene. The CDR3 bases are TGTGCCAGCAGCTTACCCGGGCAGAACTACGAGCAGTACCTC. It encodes CASSLPGQNYEQYL.

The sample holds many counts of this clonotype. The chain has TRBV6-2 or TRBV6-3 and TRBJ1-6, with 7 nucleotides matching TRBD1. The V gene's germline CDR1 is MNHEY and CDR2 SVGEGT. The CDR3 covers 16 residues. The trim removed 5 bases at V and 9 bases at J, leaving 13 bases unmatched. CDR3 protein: CASSPPGGAPVSPLHF. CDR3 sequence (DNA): TGTGCCAGCAGTCCCCCAGGGGGGGCACCGGTTTCACCCCTCCACTTT.